A selection of T cell receptor beta chains follows, all from one sample in a study of cytomegalovirus exposure and HLA in healthy donors. Clones were sequenced by immunoSEQ multiplex PCR, and TCRdb holds only the in-frame ones, with some missing. The sample records some 85,000 clones, roughly 96% being singletons. Sequenced material: PBMCs. These receptors all stem from a woman in her late teens or twenties in good health and CMV-seronegative. Each CDR3 is given with its conserved first and last residue. Fields, in order: D gene, V gene, clone size, J gene, CDR3 protein, CDR3 DNA. D genes are given only for firm matches. Expanded clones get a size class; other rows say once, few or many, or leave the size out.

D: TRBD2; V: TRBV6-1; size: once; J: TRBJ2-5; CDR3: CASSELSGYQETQYF; DNA: TGTGCCAGCAGTGAACTTAGCGGGTACCAAGAGACCCAGTACTTC
D: .; V: TRBV2; size: .; J: TRBJ1-1; CDR3: CASSEGMGGTEAFF; DNA: TGTGCCAGCAGTGAAGGAATGGGAGGCACTGAAGCTTTCTTT
D: TRBD2; V: TRBV7-6; size: once; J: TRBJ2-1; CDR3: CASSLSLLAGDAYNEQFF; DNA: TGTGCCAGCAGCTTATCCCTATTAGCGGGAGACGCCTACAATGAGCAGTTCTTC
D: .; V: TRBV5-1; size: .; J: TRBJ2-3; CDR3: CASSLRRGSTDTQYF; DNA: TGCGCCAGCAGCTTGAGGCGGGGTAGCACAGATACGCAGTATTTT
D: TRBD1; V: TRBV4-1; size: .; J: TRBJ2-6; CDR3: CASSQGATGGAGANVLTF; DNA: TGCGCCAGCAGCCAAGGGGCGACAGGGGGCGCTGGGGCCAACGTCCTGACTTTC
D: .; V: TRBV9; size: .; J: TRBJ1-1; CDR3: CASSTHDSWNTEAFF; DNA: TGTGCCAGCAGCACGCACGACAGCTGGAACACTGAAGCTTTCTTT
D: .; V: TRBV20-1; size: .; J: TRBJ1-2; CDR3: CKTGIGYGYTF; DNA: TGCAAAACAGGGATTGGCTATGGCTACACCTTC
D: TRBD1; V: TRBV28; size: .; J: TRBJ1-2; CDR3: CASSSSGQADYGYTF; DNA: TGTGCCAGCAGTTCGTCCGGACAGGCCGACTATGGCTACACCTTC
D: TRBD1; V: TRBV14; size: once; J: TRBJ2-7; CDR3: CASSLTGTGLPSEQYF; DNA: TGTGCCAGCAGCCTCACCGGGACAGGGTTGCCGAGCGAGCAGTACTTC
D: .; V: TRBV4-1; size: .; J: TRBJ2-2; CDR3: CASSRAGTGELFF; DNA: TGCGCCAGCAGCCGGGCGGGCACCGGGGAGCTGTTTTTT
D: .; V: TRBV5-1; size: .; J: TRBJ2-3; CDR3: CASSPPWATTDTQYF; DNA: TGCGCCAGCAGCCCCCCTTGGGCGACCACAGATACGCAGTATTTT
D: TRBD1; V: TRBV19; size: .; J: TRBJ2-7; CDR3: CASSMTGGFNEQYF; DNA: TGTGCCAGTAGTATGACAGGGGGCTTTAACGAGCAGTACTTC
D: .; V: TRBV5-1; size: .; J: TRBJ1-4; CDR3: CASSPLPQDTNEKLFF; DNA: TGCGCCAGCAGCCCGCTCCCCCAGGATACTAATGAAAAACTGTTTTTT
D: .; V: TRBV6-6; size: .; J: TRBJ1-2; CDR3: CASSRPGTPNYGYTF; DNA: TGTGCCAGCAGCCGGCCGGGGACACCTAACTATGGCTACACCTTC
D: TRBD1; V: TRBV5-4; size: .; J: TRBJ1-3; CDR3: CASSLGDRGNTIYF; DNA: TGTGCCAGCAGCTTGGGGGACAGGGGAAACACCATATATTTT
D: TRBD1; V: TRBV10-3; size: .; J: TRBJ1-2; CDR3: CAISESSRDRYGYTF; DNA: TGTGCCATCAGTGAGTCGAGTAGGGACAGATATGGCTACACCTTC
D: .; V: TRBV27; size: once; J: TRBJ1-4; CDR3: CASSLSPQVRLNEKLFF; DNA: TGTGCCAGCAGTTTATCCCCCCAGGTGCGCCTCAATGAAAAACTGTTTTTT
D: .; V: TRBV6-1; size: once; J: TRBJ2-1; CDR3: CASRPLVAGTNEQFF; DNA: TGTGCCAGCAGGCCCTTGGTCGCGGGGACCAATGAGCAGTTCTTC
D: .; V: TRBV11-1; size: .; J: TRBJ1-1; CDR3: CASSLVGGNTEAFF; DNA: TGTGCCAGCAGCTTAGTCGGGGGGAACACTGAAGCTTTCTTT
D: TRBD2; V: TRBV4-2; size: .; J: TRBJ2-1; CDR3: CASSQDRAGGGEYNEQFF; DNA: TGTGCCAGCAGCCAAGACAGGGCGGGAGGTGGGGAATACAATGAGCAGTTCTTC
D: TRBD2; V: TRBV7-9; size: .; J: TRBJ2-7; CDR3: CASSLVGGLDEQYF; DNA: TGTGCCAGCAGCTTAGTAGGGGGACTAGACGAGCAGTACTTC
D: TRBD2; V: TRBV10-2; size: .; J: TRBJ2-1; CDR3: CASSETFAASGSSYNEQFF; DNA: TGCGCCAGCAGTGAGACATTCGCGGCTAGCGGGAGTTCCTACAATGAGCAGTTCTTC
D: TRBD1; V: TRBV25-1; size: .; J: TRBJ1-4; CDR3: CASSEYRTGGFGEKLFF; DNA: TGTGCCAGCAGTGAATATAGGACAGGGGGCTTCGGTGAAAAACTGTTTTTT
D: TRBD1; V: TRBV29-1; size: .; J: TRBJ1-1; CDR3: CSVDRGSEAFF; DNA: TGCAGCGTCGACAGGGGTTCTGAAGCTTTCTTT
D: TRBD2; V: TRBV30; size: .; J: TRBJ2-7; CDR3: CALRLAGSYEQYF; DNA: TGTGCCTTAAGACTAGCGGGCTCCTACGAGCAGTACTTC
D: TRBD1; V: TRBV6-1; size: .; J: TRBJ2-1; CDR3: CASSGKNPVRGSGQFF; DNA: TGTGCCAGCAGTGGAAAAAATCCGGTCAGGGGGTCTGGGCAGTTCTTC
D: .; V: TRBV6-1; size: once; J: TRBJ1-1; CDR3: CASFSQMNTEAFF; DNA: TGTGCCAGCTTTTCCCAGATGAACACTGAAGCTTTCTTT